A single sample gave rise to the 10 T cell receptor beta chains below, sequenced in a study of shared clonotypes between healthy human individuals. Positive CCR7 selection of CD45RO-negative cells yielded the naive CD8 cells, and terminally differentiated effector memory CD45RA+ cells were excluded. Using immunoSEQ multiplex PCR, the repertoire was profiled, and TCRdb retains in-frame clones only, with some absent. In the table there are about 2.1 million clones, 85% to 95% of which are singletons. Sequenced sample: naive CD8+ T cells from PBMCs. Source of these receptors: a man aged 18 to 30 in good health. Some clones in this sample may be carry-over from other donors' samples.

The chain recombines TRBV7-9 with TRBJ2-1, with 10 bases matching TRBD1. Germline CDR1 and CDR2: SEHNR and FQNEAQ (reference sequence). The CDR3 consists of 17 residues. The ends lost 4 bases at V and 4 bases at J; junction bases unmatched: 10. CDR3 protein: CASSSRHRDRGYNEQFF. CDR3 DNA sequence: TGTGCCAGCAGCTCCCGACACCGGGACAGGGGTTACAATGAGCAGTTCTTC.

Points on this clone: This may arise from a read error, as a much more abundant clone is one base away. Within the sample, other DNA sequences also encode this same CDR3. The genes are TRBV7-9 and TRBJ1-1; D ambiguous. This CDR3 spans 12 amino acids. CDR1 and CDR2 from the germline V gene are SEHNR and FQNEAQ (reference sequence). The V end was cut by 3 bases, the J end by 1 base, with 3 bases between. The CDR3 sequence is CASSFGNTEAFF. DNA of the CDR3: TGTGCCAGCAGCTTTGGGAACACTGAAGCTTTCTTT.

Points on this clone: The identical CDR3 is also encoded by other nucleotide sequences in the sample. The chain has TRBV27 and TRBJ2-1, with D perhaps being TRBD1 or TRBD2 (5 bases each). The CDR3 spans 13 residues. Germline CDR1 reads MNHEY; CDR2 reads SMNVEV (reference sequence). V shed 6 bases and J shed 0 bases, with 6 bases lying between them. The CDR3 reads CASRGDSYNEQFF. CDR3 nucleotide sequence: TGTGCCAGCAGGGGGGACTCCTACAATGAGCAGTTCTTC.

The genes are TRBV28 and TRBJ1-1; D uncertain. The CDR3 sequence is 13 residues long. Germline-derived CDR1 and CDR2 are MDHEN and SYDVKM. The V end was cut by 6 bases, the J end by 1 base, with 9 bases between. The CDR3, as DNA: TGTGCCAGCAGCCCAATTAGGAACACTGAAGCTTTCTTT. Protein sequence: CASSPIRNTEAFF.

The rearrangement joins TRBV19 to TRBJ2-7; D possibly matches TRBD1 or TRBD2 (6 bases each). The CDR3 sequence is 15 residues long. Deletions cut 6 bases from V and 3 bases from J, with 18 bases between. Germline V gene sequence: CDR1 LNHDA, CDR2 SQIVND (reference sequence). The CDR3 nucleotides read TGTGCCAGTAGCTGGGGGGCAGGGGTTATCTACGAGCAGTACTTC. This encodes CASSWGAGVIYEQYF.

The chain is built from TRBV7-2 and TRBJ2-5; D perhaps matches TRBD1 (6 bases). The CDR3 consists of 15 residues. Germline V gene lookup returns CDR1 SGHTA and CDR2 FQGNSA. The V gene lost 0 bases and the J gene lost 5 bases, with 13 bases spanning the gap. Here the CDR3 reads CASSLAQRQGETQYF. In DNA form, the CDR3 reads TGTGCCAGCAGCTTAGCGCAGCGGCAGGGGGAGACCCAGTACTTC.

The gene calls are TRBV28 and TRBJ2-1; 10 bases align to TRBD1. Germline CDR1 MDHEN, CDR2 SYDVKM. The CDR3 is 14 residues long. V trimming: 6 bases; J trimming: 10 bases; junction bases outside the gene matches: 9. The CDR3 DNA sequence: TGTGCCAGCAGCCCGACAGGGGGCATTGGGGAGCAGTTCTTC. Translated: CASSPTGGIGEQFF.

The CDR3 DNA follows: TGCGCCAGCAGGGGCAGAAGCACGAACACTGAAGCTTTCTTT. Translated, it gives CASRGRSTNTEAFF. The V call is TRBV10-2, the J call TRBJ1-1; D is unresolved. CDR1 is WSHSY and CDR2 is SAAADI in the germline V gene. Trimming removed 6 bases at V and 1 base at J, with 12 bases between. This CDR3 has 14 amino acids.

This chain links TRBV29-1 with TRBJ1-2; D uncertain. The CDR3 contains 11 residues. Germline-derived CDR1 and CDR2 are SQVTM and ANQGSEA. Trimming shortened V by 7 bases and J by 3 bases, and 9 bases separated the two germline ends. The CDR3 DNA sequence: TGCAGCGCCTGGAGTCACTATGGCTACACCTTC. Translation gives CSAWSHYGYTF.

CDR3 in DNA: TGTGCCAGCAGCTATGGGGGACAGGGTAGCTCCTACGAGCAGTACTTC. This gives the protein CASSYGGQGSSYEQYF. The chain joins TRBV7-6 to TRBJ2-7; TRBD1 aligns across 9 bases. The CDR3 is 16 amino acids. The ends lost 4 bases at V and 0 bases at J; junction bases unmatched: 7. Germline values: CDR1 SGHVS, CDR2 FNYEAQ.